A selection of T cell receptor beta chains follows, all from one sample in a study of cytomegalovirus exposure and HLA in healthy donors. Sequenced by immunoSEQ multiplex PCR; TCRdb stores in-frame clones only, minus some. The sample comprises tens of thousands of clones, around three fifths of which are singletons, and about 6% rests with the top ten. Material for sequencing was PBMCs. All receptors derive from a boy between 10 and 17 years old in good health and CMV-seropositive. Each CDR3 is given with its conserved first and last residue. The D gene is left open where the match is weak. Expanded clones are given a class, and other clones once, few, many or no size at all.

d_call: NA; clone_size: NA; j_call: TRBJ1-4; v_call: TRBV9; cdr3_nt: TGTGCCAGCAGCCCAAGGAGGGCAACTAATGAAAAACTGTTTTTT; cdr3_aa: CASSPRRATNEKLFF
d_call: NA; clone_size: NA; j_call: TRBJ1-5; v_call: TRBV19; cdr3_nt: TGTGCCAGTAGTATAAGGGGTAGCAATCAGCCCCAGCATTTT; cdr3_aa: CASSIRGSNQPQHF
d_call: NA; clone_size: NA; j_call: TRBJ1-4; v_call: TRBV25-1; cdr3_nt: TGTGCCAGCAGTGAATCTAGGATCGTTGAAAAGCTGTTTTTT; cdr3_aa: CASSESRIVEKLFF
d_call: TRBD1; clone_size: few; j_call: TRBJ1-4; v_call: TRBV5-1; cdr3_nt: TGCGCCAGCAGCCGGACAGGGCAGGTCGGTGAAAAACTGTTTTTT; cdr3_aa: CASSRTGQVGEKLFF
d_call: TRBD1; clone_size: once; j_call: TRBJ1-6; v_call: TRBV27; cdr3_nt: TGTACTACAGGGGGCTCACCCCTCCACTTT; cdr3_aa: CTTGGSPLHF
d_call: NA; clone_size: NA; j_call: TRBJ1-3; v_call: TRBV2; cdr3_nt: TGTGCCAGCAGTGAAGCGTCAGGCTCTGGAAACACCATATATTTT; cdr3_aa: CASSEASGSGNTIYF
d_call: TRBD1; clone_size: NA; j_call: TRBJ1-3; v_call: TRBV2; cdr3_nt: TGTGCCAGCAGGGACAGGGCTGTCTCTCCTGGAAACACCATATATTTT; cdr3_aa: CASRDRAVSPGNTIYF
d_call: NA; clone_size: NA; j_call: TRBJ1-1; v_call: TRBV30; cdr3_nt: TGTGCCTGGAGTGTTGACAGCCCTTGGACTGAAGCTTTCTTT; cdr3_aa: CAWSVDSPWTEAFF
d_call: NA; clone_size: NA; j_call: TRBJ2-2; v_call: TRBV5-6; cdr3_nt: TGTGCCAGCAGCCAAGCGACAGGGGAGGGCACCGGGGAGCTGTTTTTT; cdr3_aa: CASSQATGEGTGELFF
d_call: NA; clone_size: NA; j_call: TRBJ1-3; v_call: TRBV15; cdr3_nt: TGTGCCACCAGCAGACTTCGGAGGGGCACCATATATTTT; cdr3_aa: CATSRLRRGTIYF
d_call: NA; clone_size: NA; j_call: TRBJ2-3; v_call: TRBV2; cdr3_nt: TGTGCCAGCAGTCTAGGCCTAACAGATACGCAGTATTTT; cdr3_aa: CASSLGLTDTQYF
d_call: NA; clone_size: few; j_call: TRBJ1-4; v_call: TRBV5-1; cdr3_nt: TGCGCCAGCAGCTTGGGAGCACTTAATGAAAAACTGTTTTTT; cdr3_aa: CASSLGALNEKLFF
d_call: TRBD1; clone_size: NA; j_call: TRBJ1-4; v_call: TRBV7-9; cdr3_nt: TGTGCCAGCAGCTTACAGGGGGCTTTTTATGAAAAACTGTTTTTT; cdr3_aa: CASSLQGAFYEKLFF
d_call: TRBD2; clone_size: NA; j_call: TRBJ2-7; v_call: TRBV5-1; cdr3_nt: TGCGCCAGCAGCTCACTTCTAGCGGGGGAGCAGTACTTC; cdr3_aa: CASSSLLAGEQYF
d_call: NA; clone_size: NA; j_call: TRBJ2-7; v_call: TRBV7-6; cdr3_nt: TGTGCCAGCAGCTCACCCGGGTCAGGGGAACCCTACGAGCAGTACTTC; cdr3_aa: CASSSPGSGEPYEQYF
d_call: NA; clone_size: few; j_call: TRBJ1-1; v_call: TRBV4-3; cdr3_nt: TGCGCCAGCAGCCAAGGGAGGGGCAACACTGAAGCTTTCTTT; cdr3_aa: CASSQGRGNTEAFF
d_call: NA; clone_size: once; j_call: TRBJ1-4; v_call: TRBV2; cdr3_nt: TGTGCCAGCAGTGCCAAGATACGAGCTAATGAAAAACTGTTTTTT; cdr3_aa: CASSAKIRANEKLFF
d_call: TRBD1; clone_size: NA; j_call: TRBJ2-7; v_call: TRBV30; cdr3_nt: TGTGCCTCCGGGACAGGGAACGAGCAGTACTTC; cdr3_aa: CASGTGNEQYF
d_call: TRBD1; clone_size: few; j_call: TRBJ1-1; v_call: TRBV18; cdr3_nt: TGTGCCAGCTCAATCGGGACAGGGGGCGAAGCTTTCTTT; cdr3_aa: CASSIGTGGEAFF
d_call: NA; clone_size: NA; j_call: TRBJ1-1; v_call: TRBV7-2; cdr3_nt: TGTGCCAGCAGCTTATATTCGCTACTGAACACTGAAGCTTTCTTT; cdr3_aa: CASSLYSLLNTEAFF
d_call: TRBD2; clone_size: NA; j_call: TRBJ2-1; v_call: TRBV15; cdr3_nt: TGTGCCACCAGCAGAGGGGAAACTAGCGGCAATGAGCAGTTCTTC; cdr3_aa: CATSRGETSGNEQFF
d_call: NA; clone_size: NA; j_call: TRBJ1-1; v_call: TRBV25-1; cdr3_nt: TGTGCCAGCAGTGACGGGGGGAGCACTCCGCGGGCTGAAGCTTTCTTT; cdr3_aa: CASSDGGSTPRAEAFF
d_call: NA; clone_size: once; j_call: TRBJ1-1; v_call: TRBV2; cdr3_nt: TGTGCCAGCAGTGAGGTTCGGGAAGCTGAAGCTTTCTTT; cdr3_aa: CASSEVREAEAFF
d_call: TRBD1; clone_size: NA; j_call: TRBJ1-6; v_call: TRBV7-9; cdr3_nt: TGTGCCAGCAGCTTAGCCACACAGGGGTTGCCCAATTCACCCCTCCACTTT; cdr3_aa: CASSLATQGLPNSPLHF
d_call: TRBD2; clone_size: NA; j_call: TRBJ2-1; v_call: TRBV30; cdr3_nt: TGTGCCTGGAGCCGGACTAGCCGGAACAATGAGCAGTTCTTC; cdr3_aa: CAWSRTSRNNEQFF
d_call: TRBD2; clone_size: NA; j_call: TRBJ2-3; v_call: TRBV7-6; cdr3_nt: TGTGCCAGCAGCGTAGCGGGGGGGAGCACAGATACGCAGTATTTT; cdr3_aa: CASSVAGGSTDTQYF
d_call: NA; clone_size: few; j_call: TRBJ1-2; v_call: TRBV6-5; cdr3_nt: TGTGCCAGCAGGGAATGGCAGGGTGAACATGGCTACACCTTC; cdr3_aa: CASREWQGEHGYTF
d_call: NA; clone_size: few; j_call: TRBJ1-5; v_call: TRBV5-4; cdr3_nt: TGTGCCAGCAGCTTGGCGGGACATCAGCCCCAGAATTTT; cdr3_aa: CASSLAGHQPQNF
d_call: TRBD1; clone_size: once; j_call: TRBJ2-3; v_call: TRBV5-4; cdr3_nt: TGTGCCACTCGGACAGGGGGCGCACATACGCAGTATTTT; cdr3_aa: CATRTGGAHTQYF
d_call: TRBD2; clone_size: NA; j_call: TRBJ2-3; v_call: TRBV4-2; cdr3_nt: TGTGCCAGCAGCCACCTGGCTAGCGGGGGGGCGGCAGATACGCAGTATTTT; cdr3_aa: CASSHLASGGAADTQYF
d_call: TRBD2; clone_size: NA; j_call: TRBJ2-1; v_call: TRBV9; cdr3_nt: TGTGCCAGCAGCAAATTGGGATTAGCGGGAGGGCGAAGGGAGCAGTTCTTC; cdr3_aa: CASSKLGLAGGRREQFF
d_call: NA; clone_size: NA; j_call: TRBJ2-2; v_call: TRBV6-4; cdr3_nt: TGTGCCAGCAGCCCTACAGGGTTATCCACCGGGGAGCTGTTTTTT; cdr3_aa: CASSPTGLSTGELFF
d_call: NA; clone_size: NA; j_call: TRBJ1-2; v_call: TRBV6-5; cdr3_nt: TGTGCCAGCAAGTTTGGCAGCTCGGGGGGCTACACCTTC; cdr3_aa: CASKFGSSGGYTF
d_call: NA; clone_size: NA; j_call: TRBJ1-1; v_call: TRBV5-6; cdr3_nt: TGTGCCAGCAGCTTGGAAAAATCTGGGGCCCTGAACACTGAAGCTTTCTTT; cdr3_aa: CASSLEKSGALNTEAFF
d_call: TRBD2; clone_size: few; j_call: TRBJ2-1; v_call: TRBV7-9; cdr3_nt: TGTGCCAGCAGCAAAACTCCAGGGCGGGGGGTCGGCAATGAGCAGTTCTTC; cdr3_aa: CASSKTPGRGVGNEQFF
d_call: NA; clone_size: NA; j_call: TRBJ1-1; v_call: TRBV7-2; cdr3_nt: TGTGCCAGCAGCTTAGTAGTCGGGTTAGACACTGAAGCTTTCTTT; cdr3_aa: CASSLVVGLDTEAFF
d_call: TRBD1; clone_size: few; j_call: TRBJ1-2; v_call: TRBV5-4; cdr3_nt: TGTGCCAGCAGCTTAGGTGGGACAGGGGTAAACTATGGCTACACCTTC; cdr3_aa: CASSLGGTGVNYGYTF
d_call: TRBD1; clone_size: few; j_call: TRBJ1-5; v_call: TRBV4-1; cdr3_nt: TGCGCCAGCAGCCCCGGACAGGGGGGCAATCAGCCCCAGCATTTT; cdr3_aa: CASSPGQGGNQPQHF
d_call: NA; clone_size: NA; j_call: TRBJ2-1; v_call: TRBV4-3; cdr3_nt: TGCGCCAGCAGCCCCAGCGGGTACTCCTACAATGAGCAGTTCTTC; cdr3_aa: CASSPSGYSYNEQFF
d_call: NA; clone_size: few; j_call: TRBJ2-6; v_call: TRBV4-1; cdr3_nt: TGCGCCAGCAGCCCGCAGGGTGGGGCCAACGTCCTGACTTTC; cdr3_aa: CASSPQGGANVLTF
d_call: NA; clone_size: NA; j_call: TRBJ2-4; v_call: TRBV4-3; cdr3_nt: TGCGCCAGCAGCCAAGATACGGGGAACCAAAACATTCAGTACTTC; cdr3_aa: CASSQDTGNQNIQYF
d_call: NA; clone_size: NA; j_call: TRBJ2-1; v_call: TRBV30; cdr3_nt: TGTGCCTGGAGTGTCTCCAGCGCATCCTACAATGAGCAGTTCTTC; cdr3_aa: CAWSVSSASYNEQFF
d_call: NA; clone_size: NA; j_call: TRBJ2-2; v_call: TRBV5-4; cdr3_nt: TGTGCCAGCAGCTTGGGCGGGATCACCGGGGAGCTGTTTTTT; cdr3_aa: CASSLGGITGELFF
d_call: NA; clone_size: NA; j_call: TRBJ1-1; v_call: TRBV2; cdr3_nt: TGTGCCAGCAGTGGCGACAGTAGTAGCAACACTGAAGCTTTCTTT; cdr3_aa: CASSGDSSSNTEAFF
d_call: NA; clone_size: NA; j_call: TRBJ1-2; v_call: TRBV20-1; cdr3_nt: TGCAGTGCTGGGGCTCGGGGCTACACCTTC; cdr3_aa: CSAGARGYTF
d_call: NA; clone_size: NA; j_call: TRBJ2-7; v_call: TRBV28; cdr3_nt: TGTGCCAGCAGGGGTGGAGGGGTCTACGAGCAGTACTTC; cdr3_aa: CASRGGGVYEQYF
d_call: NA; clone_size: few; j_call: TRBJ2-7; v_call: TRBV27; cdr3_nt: TGTGCCAGCAGTGCTTTTAAGGAAGGAGTATACGAGCAGTACTTC; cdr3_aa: CASSAFKEGVYEQYF
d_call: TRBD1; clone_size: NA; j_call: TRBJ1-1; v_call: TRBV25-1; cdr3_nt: TGTGCCAGCAGTTGGCTGACAGGGACCATGAACACTGAAGCTTTCTTT; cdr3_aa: CASSWLTGTMNTEAFF